The 24 T cell receptor beta chains reported below all come from one sample, sequenced in a study of T cells after yellow fever vaccination. TCRdb recomputed calls from the 5' RACE reads with MiXCR, one row per CDR3 protein. The sample includes about 58,000 distinct CDR3 sequences, around 6.1% of them seen just once. This sample comprised PBMCs, either bulk or a sorted T-cell subset (CD4+, CD8+, memory, or dextramer-sorted; not recorded which), obtained on the day of the yellow fever booster vaccination. All receptors derive from a man aged 18 to 30 who received the YFV17D yellow fever vaccine.

This clonotype showed up just a few times. The rearrangement uses TRBV11-2 and TRBJ2-7, with no clear D. Germline CDR1 is SGHAT and CDR2 is FQNNGV. V lost 0 bases and J 4 bases, leaving 7 bases between the germline ends. The CDR3 sequence is 13 residues long. The CDR3 DNA reads TGTGCCAGCAGCTTAGAGGGCTTATACGAGCAGTACGTC. Translating gives CASSLEGLYEQYV.

This clonotype showed up just a few times. The V gene is TRBV7-9, the J gene TRBJ2-3; TRBD2 might be the D (5 bases). The CDR3 covers 15 residues. Germline lookup yields CDR1 SEHNR and CDR2 FQNEAQ (reference sequence). Trimming removed 5 bases from V and 0 bases from J, with 12 bases in between. The CDR3 region has the DNA TGTGCCAGCAGCCCTGAGGGAACTAGCACAGATACGCAGTATTTT. Its translation is CASSPEGTSTDTQYF.

The rearrangement links TRBV5-6 to TRBJ2-2; no definite D call. Trimming took 1 base from V and 5 from J, leaving 6 bases between them. This CDR3 has 13 residues. CDR1 is SGHDT and CDR2 is YYEEEE in the germline V gene. The DNA of the CDR3 is TGTGCCAGCAGCTTGATGGCTACCGGGGAGCTGTTTTTT. Protein sequence: CASSLMATGELFF.

This clonotype has more than one count but fewer than ten. The chain combines TRBV27 with TRBJ1-2; tentative D call: TRBD1 (5 bases). Germline lookup yields CDR1 MNHEY and CDR2 SMNVEV (reference sequence). The CDR3 loop spans 14 amino acids. V was cut by 8 bases and J by 8 bases, with 21 bases left in between. The CDR3 nucleotides are TGTGCCAGCCACCAGGGTCCGGGAGGGATAGGCTACACCTTC. This translates into CASHQGPGGIGYTF.

This clonotype was detected ten times or more. The rearrangement joins TRBV4-3 to TRBJ2-2; the match to TRBD1 covers 10 bases. Germline CDR1 is LGHNA and CDR2 is YSLEER. V dropped 0 bases and J dropped 6; count of bases not matched to a gene: 7. The CDR3 spans 17 residues. The CDR3 reads CASSQDGGTGVAGELFF. The CDR3, as DNA: TGCGCCAGCAGCCAAGATGGCGGGACAGGGGTTGCCGGGGAGCTGTTTTTT.

This clonotype was recorded at least ten times. The chain employs TRBV4-3 and TRBJ2-6, with D perhaps being TRBD1 or TRBD2 (5 bases each). Germline V CDR1 and CDR2: LGHNA, YSLEER. V was clipped by 2 bases and J by 0 bases, with 8 bases between them. The CDR3 is 16 residues long. CDR3 sequence: CASSQLGTSGANVLTF. In nucleotides, the CDR3 is TGCGCCAGCAGCCAACTGGGGACCTCTGGGGCCAACGTCCTGACTTTC.

This clonotype has at least ten counts. The chain links TRBV7-9 to TRBJ1-3; a possible D gene is TRBD1 (6 bases). Trimming left V 5 bases short and J 2 bases short, with 22 bases between. Germline CDR1 is SEHNR and CDR2 is FQNEAQ (reference sequence). CDR3 length equals 18 residues. Written as DNA, the CDR3 is TGTGCCAGCAGCCCCTCGGTTAGGTTAGGGGGACCTGGAAACACCATATATTTT. As protein: CASSPSVRLGGPGNTIYF.

This clonotype was seen ten or more times. The chain uses TRBV5-1 and TRBJ1-3; 8 nucleotides line up with TRBD1. Germline values: CDR1 SGHRS, CDR2 YFSETQ. The CDR3 extends over 15 amino acids. The V segment lost 2 bases and the J segment 1 base; nucleotides outside the gene matches: 2. The CDR3, as DNA: TGCGCCAGCAGCTTCGGACAGGGATCTGGAAACACCATATATTTT. It specifies CASSFGQGSGNTIYF.

The chain recombines TRBV25-1 with TRBJ2-6; no firm D call. Per germline, CDR1 MGHDK and CDR2 SYGVNS. Deletions cut 4 bases from V and 3 bases from J, with 7 bases between. The CDR3 covers 14 residues. Here the CDR3 DNA reads TGTGCCAGCAGTGCGGGTGGTGGGGCCAACGTCCTGACTTTC. This sequence encodes CASSAGGGANVLTF. The whole variable domain, filled in from reference TRBV25-1 and TRBJ2-6, reads EADIYQTPRYLVIGTGKKITLECSQTMGHDKMYWYQQDPGMELHLIHYSYGVNSTEKGDLSSESTVSRIRTEHFPLTLESARPSHTSQYLCASSAGGGANVLTFGAGSRLTVL.

The V gene is TRBV14, the J gene TRBJ2-5, with TRBD1 matching over 9 bases. Germline trimming cut 4 bases from V and 1 base from J; bases unmatched to any gene: 13. This CDR3 has 18 residues. Germline V gene lookup returns CDR1 SGHDN and CDR2 FVKESK. The CDR3 protein is CASSRVPGQGYPQETQYF. In DNA form, the CDR3 reads TGTGCCAGCAGCCGAGTCCCGGGACAGGGATACCCCCAAGAGACCCAGTACTTC.

This clonotype has more than one count but fewer than ten. The J gene is TRBJ2-6, the V gene TRBV6-2 or TRBV6-3; maybe TRBD1 (6 bases). This CDR3 spans 18 amino acids. V was trimmed by 5 bases and J by 1 base, leaving 18 bases between them. Germline loops: CDR1 MNHEY, CDR2 SVGEGT. The DNA of the CDR3 is TGTGCCAGCAGTAAACACACAGGGCGTTTATCTGGGGCCAACGTCCTGACTTTC. Amino acid sequence: CASSKHTGRLSGANVLTF.

This clonotype came up many times. The J gene is TRBJ2-1, the V gene TRBV7-9; 9 bases align to TRBD2. CDR1 is SEHNR, CDR2 FQNEAQ, per germline (reference sequence). This CDR3 has 14 residues. V dropped 5 bases and J dropped 10; count of bases not matched to a gene: 9. CDR3 sequence reads: CASSRIAGVGEQFF. In DNA, the CDR3 is TGTGCCAGCAGCCGAATAGCGGGGGTCGGAGAGCAGTTCTTC.

This clonotype was seen a handful of times. The genes are TRBV5-1 and TRBJ2-2; D uncertain. The V gene lost 0 bases and the J gene lost 6 bases, with 12 bases spanning the gap. Germline V gene sequence: CDR1 SGHRS, CDR2 YFSETQ. The CDR3 has 15 residues. Written as DNA, the CDR3 is TGCGCCAGCAGCTTGGCTCCAAGGCCGGCCGGGGAGCTGTTTTTT. This gives the protein CASSLAPRPAGELFF. The full variable domain, with the rest looked up from reference TRBV5-1 and TRBJ2-2, is KAGVTQTPRYLIKTRGQQVTLSCSPISGHRSVSWYQQTPGQGLQFLFEYFSETQRNKGNFPGRFSGRQFSNSRSEMNVSTLELGDSALYLCASSLAPRPAGELFFGEGSRLTVL.

This clonotype was picked up a small number of times. The genes are TRBV4-2 and TRBJ2-3; D is undetermined. The germline V and J ends were trimmed by 5 bases and 1 base, with 4 bases remaining between them. Germline-derived CDR1 and CDR2 are LGHNA and YNFKEQ. The CDR3 contains 12 residues. Here the CDR3 reads CASSEGTDTQYF. Here the CDR3 DNA reads TGTGCCAGCAGCGAAGGCACAGATACGCAGTATTTT.

This clonotype was observed at least ten times. This chain joins TRBV7-9 and TRBJ2-7; perhaps TRBD1 as D (6 bases). Trimming removed 6 bases from V and 0 bases from J, with 15 bases in between. Germline CDR1 and CDR2: SEHNR and FQNEAQ (reference sequence). CDR3 length: 15 amino acids. The CDR3 here is CASRSGTQSSYEQYF. The CDR3 DNA sequence: TGTGCCAGCAGATCCGGGACACAGAGCTCCTACGAGCAGTACTTC.

The rearrangement joins TRBV5-6 to TRBJ2-7; D is perhaps TRBD2 (6 bases). The CDR3 has 16 residues. CDR1 SGHDT and CDR2 YYEEEE come from the germline V gene. Deletions cut 3 bases from V and 1 base from J, with 17 bases between. The CDR3 DNA follows: TGTGCCAGCAGCTCATGGAGGGCAGGGAATTCCTACGAGCAGTACTTC. Protein sequence: CASSSWRAGNSYEQYF.

This clonotype was detected ten times or more. CDR3 amino acids: CASSALGTGLGFNNEQFF. CDR3 in DNA: TGCGCCAGCAGCGCCCTAGGGACAGGCCTGGGCTTTAATAATGAGCAGTTCTTC. V is TRBV5-1 and J is TRBJ2-1; 8 positions agree with TRBD1. The V segment lost 4 bases and the J segment 7 bases; nucleotides outside the gene matches: 19. The V gene's germline CDR1 is SGHRS and CDR2 YFSETQ. The CDR3 extends over 18 amino acids.

The chain uses TRBV7-8 and TRBJ1-2; the D gene is possibly TRBD1 (6 bases). The ends were cut back, 1 base at V and 8 bases at J, with 20 bases in the middle. Germline CDR1 reads SGHVS; CDR2 reads FQNEAQ. This CDR3 region has 16 residues. CDR3 amino acids: CASSLGHRAERGGYTF. The CDR3 nucleotides are TGTGCCAGCAGCTTAGGACACAGGGCCGAGAGGGGCGGCTACACCTTC.

In this sample, this clonotype turned up a few times. The rearrangement joins TRBV4-1 to TRBJ2-3, with D hard to call. Per the germline V gene, CDR1 is MGHRA and CDR2 is YSYEKL. Trimming took 2 bases from V and 5 from J, leaving 11 bases between them. CDR3 length equals 14 residues. CDR3 loop: CASSQPRPGDTQYF. CDR3 nucleotides: TGCGCCAGCAGCCAACCCCGCCCGGGAGATACGCAGTATTTT.

The sample holds many counts of this clonotype. The V gene is TRBV20-1, the J gene TRBJ1-1; no clear D gene. Germline CDR1 reads DFQATT; CDR2 reads SNEGSKA (reference sequence). The CDR3 sequence is 11 residues long. V lost 1 base to trimming and J lost 6 bases, with 6 bases between them. The CDR3 loop reads CSARAASEAFF. CDR3 DNA sequence: TGCAGTGCTAGAGCGGCCTCTGAAGCTTTCTTT.

The table lists this clonotype with many counts. J is TRBJ1-1 and V is TRBV5-1, with D perhaps matching TRBD1 (6 bases). The CDR3 length is 15 residues. The V end was cut by 3 bases, the J end by 3 bases, with 15 bases between. Germline CDR1 and CDR2: SGHRS and YFSETQ. The CDR3 DNA reads TGCGCCAGCAGCTCAGAGACAGGTTCGTACACTGAAGCTTTCTTT. Its translation: CASSSETGSYTEAFF.

The chain employs TRBV27 and TRBJ2-3; the D gene is possibly TRBD2 (7 bases). Germline CDR1 is MNHEY and CDR2 is SMNVEV (reference sequence). This CDR3 has 17 residues. Trimming took off 2 bases at V and 2 bases at J, with 17 bases between the two ends. In nucleotides, the CDR3 is TGTGCCAGCAGTTTAGCAGGCGGGGGACACTACACAGATACGCAGTATTTT. This codes for CASSLAGGGHYTDTQYF.

In its sample, this clonotype was seen many times. This sequence joins TRBV27 and TRBJ1-1, with D possibly being TRBD1 (5 bases). This CDR3 region has 14 residues. V was cut by 3 bases and J by 8 bases, with 16 bases left in between. CDR1 is MNHEY and CDR2 is SMNVEV in the germline V gene (reference sequence). The CDR3 sequence: CASSLSPGKPEAFF. The CDR3 region has the DNA TGTGCCAGCAGTTTGTCCCCAGGGAAGCCCGAAGCTTTCTTT.

This clonotype occurred many times. The chain uses TRBV7-9 and TRBJ1-1; D ambiguous. The germline V gene encodes CDR1 SEHNR and CDR2 FQNEAQ (reference sequence). Trimming pared 5 bases from V and 4 bases from J, leaving 5 bases between. CDR3 length equals 11 residues. The CDR3 DNA sequence: TGTGCCAGCAGCCAGGTCACTGAAGCTTTCTTT. Its translation: CASSQVTEAFF.